The present T cell receptor beta chain was sequenced within a study of vaccination and CD4 T cells after COVID-19 (dated 2022 in TCRdb). About the study as a whole: Convalescent patients had a positive SARS-CoV-2 result on nasal swab PCR, and of these patients, several had mild disease and one had severe disease. Culture stimuli were overlapping spike peptide pools from SARS-CoV-2 and from the common cold coronaviruses HCoV-NL63, HCoV-OC43 and HCoV-229E. Post-vaccine blood samples were taken a median of around 77 days after the second vaccine dose, with a range of about 13 to 250 days. In the convalescent cohort there were six males and four females, among whom were two Hispanic individuals, seven Caucasians, two Asians and one multiracial person. Participants received two doses of either the Pfizer-BioNTech BNT162b2 vaccine (n=8) or the Moderna mRNA-1273 vaccine (n=2). The spike-specific CD4+ TCR repertoire was compared before and after mRNA vaccination in fewer than eleven COVID-19 convalescent patients and a handful of infection-naive healthy vaccine recipients. Post-COVID blood samples from convalescent patients were collected a median of roughly 100 days after diagnosis, with a range of about 35 to 161 days. In control cultures, a CEFX viral epitope pool was used as positive control, an HIV-1 Nef peptide pool was used as negative control, or no peptide was added. Results the study describes overall, beyond this receptor: Of the vaccine-specific clones in convalescent patients, 304 of 307, or nearly all, reacted only to SARS-CoV-2 spike and did not cross-react with common cold coronaviruses. Among convalescent patients, a median about 90% of the SARS-CoV-2-reactive clones seen after vaccination appeared only after vaccination, which suggests priming specific to the vaccine. An increase in the median number of SARS-CoV-2-reactive clonotypes from approximately 20 after infection to roughly 38 after vaccination was observed, but the change was not found to be significant. The number of convalescent patients in the study was relatively small, and the study did not examine early timepoints following natural infection.

The CDR3 measures 15 amino acids from cysteine to phenylalanine. Just CDR3 DNA is preserved here, 45 bases in frame from base 1. V is cut back by 2 bases and J by 1 base, with 2 bases in the junction unmatched. In this sample, this clonotype turned up a few times. Its antigen has not been determined. The input lacks base qualities; no much larger clone sits a single base away. Library method: PCR. At the Johns Hopkins FTIC core, DNA from the cultured CD4+ T cells underwent TCR sequencing with the Oncomine TCR Beta short-read assay. Genomic DNA was extracted from the cultured CD4+ T cells with the QIAamp micro DNA kit. The Oncomine TCR Beta libraries from cultured CD4+ T cells were pooled using unique dual indexes and then sequenced on an Illumina iSeq 100. Per the original workflow: Non-productive sequences were removed, and CDR3s that did not start with C, did not end with F or W, or were shorter than 7 amino acids were discarded. Antigen-specific clonotypes were identified using the MANAFEST web application through comparison of peptide-stimulated wells with reference and other culture wells. Positive clones required FDR below 0.05, an odds ratio above 5, and productive frequency above 0.1% in at least two of three replicate wells. Clonotypes that were significantly expanded in both SARS-CoV-2 spike wells and at least one common cold coronavirus spike condition were defined as cross-reactive. Similarity between CDR3 sequences was evaluated in R version 3.6.1 using Levenshtein distances (stringdist) and unrooted phylogenetic trees (ape). The public reads were quality trimmed at Q25 with fastp and then assembled into clones with MiXCR by TCRdb, keeping productive beta chains. Identical CDR3 proteins give one entry, which carries the most common genes and DNA. The V and J calls were not made by the authors but by TCRdb's processing. This sample holds over 9,500 distinct CDR3 sequences; 44% were observed only once. Together, the top ten hold 36% of the sample.

The sample's treatment or condition label, in plain terms: approximately nine-day PBMC culture with coronavirus spike peptide pools or control peptides (ViraFEST assay). To expand antigen-specific T cells with peptide pools and then pick out the expanded clonotypes through TCR sequencing, the study relied on the ViraFEST assay. Positive SARS-CoV-2 PCR tests in the convalescent patients dated from March to December 2020, before Alpha, Beta and Delta variants emerged in the United States. More than 1.5 million PBMCs per well were cultured in IMDM with approximately 5.5% human AB serum and approximately 10 IU/ml IL-2, plus 10 ug/ml peptide pools. On days 3 and 7, half of the culture medium was replaced with fresh IL-2-containing medium. After nine to eleven days of culture, CD4+ T cells were isolated by negative selection with the EasySep CD4+ T cell isolation kit. Ficoll-Paque Plus gradient centrifugation was used to isolate PBMCs from whole blood, and the isolated PBMCs were then either used fresh or cryopreserved at -140C. Culture conditions were generally each tested in triplicate wells.

Specimen: CD4+ T cells from blood, cultured in vitro. Here the chain combines TRBV12-3 or TRBV12-4 and TRBJ1-1; TRBD1 agrees with 9 junctional bases. The source of this sequence is a human donor who had recovered from COVID-19. The DNA sequence is given as TGTGCCAGCAGTTTACGGACAGGGGCGAACACTGAAGCTTTCTTT. Its coded protein is CASSLRTGANTEAFF.